The TCR beta chain under discussion was sequenced for a study of cytomegalovirus exposure and HLA in healthy donors. Study-level background: There were 350 to 450 genotyped donors. Of these, roughly 80% fell in the genetic ancestry cluster associated with self-reported Caucasian donors. Overall study findings and caveats: The listing of 150 or so TCR beta chains classed them as cytomegalovirus-associated. Among the most significant clusters, several appeared linked to common viral pathogens in a later analysis. The study had only CMV serostatus as immune exposure information.

It was with 60 Vbeta and 13 Jbeta primers that the PCR ran. Produced via immunoSEQ multiplex PCR; TCRdb's table is partial and in-frame only. The table records approximately 160,000 clones, approximately 78% of them present only once. As concerns this clone: What it recognizes is unknown.

From germline, CDR1 is SGHAT and CDR2 FQNNGV. The V segment lost 4 bases and the J segment 7 bases; nucleotides outside the gene matches: 3. The CDR3 spans 13 residues. The clonotype was recovered from a woman aged 45 to 65 in good health and CMV-seropositive. The sample was PBMCs. The genes are TRBV11-2 and TRBJ1-5; 8 bases align to TRBD1. CDR3 amino acids: CASSWGQDQPQHF. The CDR3 bases are TGTGCCAGCAGCTGGGGACAGGACCAGCCCCAGCATTTT.